The sample holds a few counts of the clone carrying this TCR beta chain. Its specificity is unknown. The data were obtained in a study of breast tumors, draining lymph nodes, adjacent tissues. TCRdb reanalysed the multiplex PCR reads using MiXCR and keeps one entry per CDR3 protein. This sample has some 120,000 distinct CDR3 sequences, with just under 20% found just once. General observations from the study: Most tumor T cells seemingly derive from lymph node, then expand in tumor. Tumor and nontumor repertoires were significantly more similar in luminal-like than in basal-like breast cancer.

CDR3 length equals 9 residues. V dropped 7 bases and J dropped 5 bases, with 6 bases sitting between them. CDR1 is SQVTM and CDR2 is ANQGSEA in the germline V gene. Breast cancer patients provided tissue from their axillary draining lymph nodes. This TCR was recovered from a female donor with breast cancer. Some clones in this sample may be carry-over from other donors' samples. The chain employs TRBV29-1 and TRBJ2-7; D unclear. The sequenced sample consisted of axillary lymph node tissue. CDR3 sequence: CSGVHEQYF. The CDR3 DNA follows: TGCAGCGGAGTTCACGAGCAGTACTTC.